This passage covers 32 T cell receptor beta chains from one sample sequenced in a study of shared clonotypes between healthy human individuals. Sequenced by immunoSEQ multiplex PCR; TCRdb stores in-frame clones only, minus some. The data show some 2.1 million clones, over 85% seen once. Sequencing input: naive CD4+ T cells sorted from blood. The subset denotes: CD45RA+ positively selected. The receptors originated from a man in his late teens or twenties in good health.

The rearrangement links TRBV5-8 to TRBJ2-3; no clear D gene. V shed 4 bases and J shed 11 bases, with 11 bases lying between them. CDR1 and CDR2 (germline): SGHTS, YDEGEE. CDR3 length: 11 residues. The CDR3 is CASSPERRQYF. The CDR3 DNA follows: TGTGCCAGCAGCCCGGAGAGGAGGCAGTATTTT. Full variable domain (remainder filled in from reference TRBV5-8 and TRBJ2-3): EAGVTQSPTHLIKTRGQQATLRCSPISGHTSVYWYQQALGLGLQFLLWYDEGEERNRGNFPPRFSGRQFPNYSSELNVNALELEDSALYLCASSPERRQYFGPGTRLTVL.

The chain couples TRBV6-5 to TRBJ2-7; D ambiguous. Germline CDR1 MNHEY, CDR2 SVGAGI. The V end was cut by 8 bases, the J end by 2 bases, with 13 bases between. This CDR3 has 13 amino acids. The chain's CDR3 is CASVDLAAYEQYF. CDR3 nucleotides: TGTGCCAGCGTAGACCTGGCAGCCTACGAGCAGTACTTC.

The gene calls are TRBV28 and TRBJ2-1; 8 bases fit TRBD2. The length of the CDR3 is 16 residues. With 4 bases clipped from V and 6 bases from J, the junction kept 11 bases outside the gene matches. Germline CDR1 reads MDHEN; CDR2 reads SYDVKM. This CDR3 is CASSSPGGKVSNEQFF. DNA of the CDR3: TGTGCCAGCAGTTCCCCGGGAGGGAAAGTGAGCAATGAGCAGTTCTTC.

The chain carries TRBV10-1 and TRBJ2-4; D ambiguous. Germline V gives CDR1 WNHNN, CDR2 SYGVQD (reference sequence). V lost 0 bases and J lost 10, with 10 bases in between. The CDR3 is 13 residues long. The CDR3 DNA reads as TGCGCCAGCAGTGAGTCTGAGACCCGAATTCAGTACTTC. The encoded protein is CASSESETRIQYF.

The chain is built from TRBV21-1 and TRBJ2-7; the DNA was not compared with TRBD2, the D call given in the table. TRBV21-1 is tagged as a pseudogene. The CDR3 length is 20 residues. CDR3 region: CASSKGGQGTSGNAPYEQYF. The CDR3 nucleotides read TGTGCCAGCAGCAAAGGAGGTCAGGGGACTAGCGGGAACGCCCCCTACGAGCAGTACTTC.

This chain connects TRBV4-2 to TRBJ1-1; no clear D. The CDR3 is 16 residues long. CDR1 and CDR2 from the germline V gene are LGHNA and YNFKEQ. V lost 4 bases to trimming and J lost 6 bases, with 21 bases between them. CDR3 amino acids: CASSRILASGNSEAFF. CDR3 nucleotides: TGTGCCAGCAGCCGGATTCTTGCATCGGGAAATTCTGAAGCTTTCTTT.

Remarks on this clone: The same CDR3 can be traced to other DNA sequences in this sample. The gene calls are TRBV5-4 and TRBJ2-1; 8 bases are shared with TRBD2. With V trimmed by 0 bases and J by 4 bases, 3 bases remained unmatched. CDR3 length equals 15 residues. CDR1 SGHNT and CDR2 YYREEE come from the germline V gene (reference sequence). DNA for the CDR3: TGTGCCAGCAGCTTGGGACTAGCGACATACAATGAGCAGTTCTTC. Amino acid sequence: CASSLGLATYNEQFF.

About this clone: Other DNA sequences in this specimen translate into the identical CDR3. The V and J genes are TRBV18 and TRBJ2-7; possible D gene TRBD1, 6 bases. This CDR3 spans 14 amino acids. The V gene's germline CDR1 is KGHSH and CDR2 LQKENI. V gave up 0 bases and J gave up 4 bases, with 10 bases separating them. In nucleotides, the CDR3 is TGTGCCAGCTCACCACCTGGGACACAGTACGAGCAGTACTTC. It codes for CASSPPGTQYEQYF.

The chain has TRBV5-1 and TRBJ2-5; TRBD1 matches at 11 bases. J was trimmed by 5 bases and V by 4 bases; bases with no gene match: 7. This CDR3 has 15 amino acids. Per germline, CDR1 SGHRS and CDR2 YFSETQ. CDR3 sequence reads: CASSGGTGGLETQYF. CDR3 nucleotide sequence: TGCGCCAGCAGCGGCGGGACAGGGGGACTTGAGACCCAGTACTTC.

The J gene is TRBJ2-7, the V gene TRBV18, with unresolved D. Germline CDR1 and CDR2: KGHSH and LQKENI. The length of the CDR3 is 12 residues. Trimming shortened V by 6 bases and J by 2 bases, and 8 bases separated the two germline ends. The chain's CDR3 is CASSSPAYEQYF. The CDR3 bases are TGTGCCAGCTCTTCCCCAGCCTACGAGCAGTACTTC.

The chain recombines TRBV2 with TRBJ1-6; 7 nucleotides agree with TRBD1. V was clipped by 3 bases and J by 10 bases; unmatched bases: 15. There are 17 residues in the CDR3. CDR1 is SNHLY, CDR2 FYNNEI, per germline. Here the CDR3 DNA reads TGTGCCAGCAGTGATGATCTTCTAGACAGGGTAGGATCACCCCTCCACTTT. It encodes CASSDDLLDRVGSPLHF.

The gene calls are TRBV10-1 and TRBJ2-1; D ambiguous. This CDR3 region has 14 residues. Trimming took 4 bases from V and 7 from J, leaving 14 bases between them. CDR1 and CDR2 from the germline V gene are WNHNN and SYGVQD (reference sequence). CDR3 sequence (DNA): TGCGCCAGCAGTGCAGGCAGCTCAAGAAATGAGCAGTTCTTC. Translation gives CASSAGSSRNEQFF.

As for this clone: Other DNA variants within this sample encode the same CDR3. J is TRBJ1-4 and V is TRBV2, with a possible D match to TRBD1 (5 bases). The V end lost 6 bases, the J end lost 1 base, and 12 bases lay between the germline ends. This CDR3 has 15 residues. Germline assignment: CDR1 SNHLY and CDR2 FYNNEI. CDR3 loop: CASRGDRVTNEKLFF. As DNA, the CDR3 is TGTGCCAGCAGGGGGGACCGAGTAACTAATGAAAAACTGTTTTTT.

The chain links TRBV6-5 to TRBJ2-2; D gene uncertain. The CDR3 sequence is 13 residues long. Trimming took off 6 bases at V and 5 bases at J, with 10 bases between the two ends. Germline CDR1 reads MNHEY; CDR2 reads SVGAGI. The CDR3 DNA is TGTGCCAGCAGCCAGGCTAGGACCGGGGAGCTGTTTTTT. It encodes CASSQARTGELFF.

The chain links TRBV28 to TRBJ2-7, with TRBD2 identical over 14 bases. Germline V lookup: CDR1 MDHEN, CDR2 SYDVKM. The CDR3 sequence is 16 residues long. Trimming cost V 5 bases and J 5 bases; bases outside gene matches: 8. CDR3 sequence (DNA): TGTGCCAGCAGTCTAACGGGACTAGCGGGAGTACACGAGCAGTACTTC. It translates to CASSLTGLAGVHEQYF.

The chain combines TRBV7-2 with TRBJ1-6; D call uncertain. The CDR3 is made up of 13 amino acids. CDR1 and CDR2 (germline): SGHTA, FQGNSA. Trimming shortened V by 1 base and J by 11 bases, and 9 bases separated the two germline ends. Here the CDR3 DNA reads TGTGCCAGCAGCTTAGAAAGGGCGGCACCCCTCCACTTT. Its translation is CASSLERAAPLHF.

The chain joins TRBV19 to TRBJ1-1, with no clear D. Trimming stripped 7 bases from V and 1 base from J, with 10 bases between. This CDR3 contains 13 residues. Looked up from germline, CDR1 is LNHDA and CDR2 is SQIVND (reference sequence). The DNA for the CDR3 is TGTGCCAGTACCCTTTCAGCGAACACTGAAGCTTTCTTT. It translates to CASTLSANTEAFF.

The chain joins TRBV19 to TRBJ2-3, with TRBD2 identical over 11 bases. CDR1 and CDR2 from the germline V gene are LNHDA and SQIVND (reference sequence). This CDR3 region has 15 residues. The junction had 7 bases not matched to a gene; V was cut back by 5 bases and J by 6 bases. As DNA, the CDR3 is TGTGCCAGTAGTCCGGGACTAGCGGTTCAGGATACGCAGTATTTT. This gives the protein CASSPGLAVQDTQYF.

The CDR3 loop is CASSLAPGTGGRGEKLFF. The CDR3 coding sequence is TGCGCCAGCAGCTTGGCCCCCGGGACAGGGGGACGGGGTGAAAAACTGTTTTTT. The rearrangement links TRBV5-1 to TRBJ1-4; 11 bases line up with TRBD1. Germline V gene data show CDR1 as SGHRS and CDR2 as YFSETQ. The CDR3 contains 18 residues. V was pared by 0 bases and J by 7 bases, with 11 bases of the junction left unmatched.

The CDR3 nucleotides read TGCGCCAGCAGCCCAGGACAGGGGGCACCAGATACGCAGTATTTT. This encodes CASSPGQGAPDTQYF. This chain joins TRBV5-1 and TRBJ2-3; 11 nucleotides align to TRBD1. V gave up 4 bases and J gave up 4 bases; unmatched junction bases: 5. Germline V CDR1 and CDR2: SGHRS, YFSETQ. The CDR3 totals 15 residues.

The gene calls are TRBV5-1 and TRBJ2-3; maybe TRBD1 (5 bases). The germline V gene has CDR1 SGHRS and CDR2 YFSETQ. The CDR3 covers 15 residues. V lost 0 bases to trimming and J lost 2 bases, with 10 bases between them. The CDR3 coding sequence is TGCGCCAGCAGCTTGGGCAGGGTTTCCACAGATACGCAGTATTTT. Translation gives CASSLGRVSTDTQYF.

The V gene is TRBV10-1, the J gene TRBJ2-3, with a tentative D call TRBD1 (6 bases). This CDR3 contains 14 residues. V lost 4 bases and J 2 bases, leaving 10 bases between the germline ends. Germline CDR1 WNHNN, CDR2 SYGVQD (reference sequence). The CDR3 is CASSGQGPTDTQYF. CDR3 nucleotides: TGCGCCAGCAGTGGGCAGGGGCCCACAGATACGCAGTATTTT.

The gene calls are TRBV18 and TRBJ1-3, with D uncertain. V lost 1 base to trimming and J lost 0 bases, with 10 bases between them. This CDR3 region has 16 residues. In germline, CDR1 is KGHSH, CDR2 LQKENI. As DNA, the CDR3 is TGTGCCAGCTCACCACTTGGCGGAACCTCTGGAAACACCATATATTTT. Its translation: CASSPLGGTSGNTIYF.

The gene calls are TRBV19 and TRBJ2-3, with 10 bases identical to TRBD1. Trimming at V came to 3 bases and at J to 5 bases, leaving 5 bases not matched to a gene. The CDR3 runs 15 residues. Looked up from germline, CDR1 is LNHDA and CDR2 is SQIVND (reference sequence). DNA for the CDR3: TGTGCCAGTAGTATCGGGGGACAGGGGAAAGATACGCAGTATTTT. Protein product: CASSIGGQGKDTQYF.

This chain joins TRBV18 and TRBJ2-7, with D unclear. The CDR3 consists of 15 residues. Per the germline V gene, CDR1 is KGHSH and CDR2 is LQKENI. Trimming removed 2 bases from V and 2 bases from J, with 13 bases in between. CDR3 region: CASSPSGTRPYEQYF. The CDR3 nucleotides are TGTGCCAGCTCACCATCGGGCACACGACCCTACGAGCAGTACTTC.

V gene TRBV6-6 combines with J gene TRBJ2-3; D may correspond to TRBD1 or TRBD2 (5 bases each). CDR3 size: 12 residues. V dropped 6 bases and J dropped 8 bases, with 12 bases sitting between them. Germline CDR1 is MNHNY and CDR2 is SVGAGI (reference sequence). CDR3 nucleotide sequence: TGTGCCAGCAGCCCGGGGCAGGGTACGCAGTATTTT. Translated, it gives CASSPGQGTQYF.

J is TRBJ2-4 and V is TRBV30, with a weak D call TRBD2 (6 bases). Germline assignment: CDR1 GTSNPN and CDR2 SVGIG (reference sequence). This CDR3 is 13 amino acids long. Between the trimmed V and J ends, which lost 5 bases and 3 bases, there was a span of 11 bases. For the CDR3, the DNA is TGTGCCTGGGATAGCGGAAACAAAAACATTCAGTACTTC. This sequence encodes CAWDSGNKNIQYF.

This rearrangement joins TRBV12-5 to TRBJ1-5; D is unresolved. V shed 3 bases and J shed 3 bases, with 0 bases lying between them. CDR1 LGHNT and CDR2 FRNRAP come from the germline V gene. The CDR3 consists of 11 residues. For the CDR3, the DNA is TGTGCTAGTGGTTTCAATCAGCCCCAGCATTTT. This encodes CASGFNQPQHF. The variable domain in full, with the rest retrieved from reference TRBV12-5 and TRBJ1-5, is DARVTQTPRHKVTEMGQEVTMRCQPILGHNTVFWYRQTMMQGLELLAYFRNRAPLDDSGMPKDRFSAEMPDATLATLKIQPSEPRDSAVYFCASGFNQPQHFGDGTRLSIL.

J is TRBJ2-5 and V is TRBV27; D remains unclear. The CDR3 contains 13 residues. Trimming stripped 2 bases from V and 5 bases from J, with 9 bases between. CDR1 MNHEY and CDR2 SMNVEV come from the germline V gene (reference sequence). The chain's CDR3 is CASSLDGLETQYF. CDR3 DNA: TGTGCCAGCAGTTTAGACGGGTTGGAGACCCAGTACTTC.

The chain couples TRBV10-3 to TRBJ2-5; D uncertain. Looked up from germline, CDR1 is ENHRY and CDR2 is SYGVKD. The germline V and J ends were trimmed by 2 bases and 4 bases, with 8 bases remaining between them. The CDR3 is 13 residues long. CDR3 sequence (DNA): TGTGCCATCAGTGAGCGAGTGGGAGAGACCCAGTACTTC. Its protein product is CAISERVGETQYF.

The sample holds one count of this clone. The gene calls are TRBV19 and TRBJ2-3; 7 bases fit TRBD1. Per the germline V gene, CDR1 is LNHDA and CDR2 is SQIVND (reference sequence). V shed 6 bases and J 1 base; nucleotides not matched to a gene: 4. CDR3 length equals 14 residues. Here the CDR3 DNA reads TGTGCCAGTAGCAGGGACAGTGGCACAGATACGCAGTATTTT. Its translation: CASSRDSGTDTQYF.

To note about this clone: Other DNA sequences in the sample encode the same CDR3. The chain joins TRBV30 to TRBJ2-7; 8 nucleotides line up with TRBD1. The CDR3 consists of 13 residues. From germline, CDR1 is GTSNPN and CDR2 SVGIG (reference sequence). Unmatched junction bases numbered 4, after V lost 4 bases and J lost 2 bases. CDR3 protein: CAWTRDRTYEQYF. The CDR3 DNA follows: TGTGCCTGGACGAGGGACAGGACCTACGAGCAGTACTTC. The whole variable domain, filled in from reference TRBV30 and TRBJ2-7, reads SQTIHQWPATLVQPVGSPLSLECTVEGTSNPNLYWYRQAAGRGLQLLFYSVGIGQISSEVPQNLSASRPQDRQFILSSKKLLLSDSGFYLCAWTRDRTYEQYFGPGTRLTVT.